The 16 T cell receptor beta chains presented below share a single source sample, sequenced in a study of lymphopenia after photon versus proton radiotherapy. Method: immunoSEQ multiplex PCR; TCRdb's copy keeps in-frame clones and lacks some. This repertoire shows approximately 170,000 clones, about 85% found once; its top ten account for around 5%. This sample comprised peripheral blood, obtained from a patient treated with photon-based radiotherapy. These receptors came from a man in his fifties with gastric cancer.

This chain uses TRBV10-3 with TRBJ1-2; 11 nucleotides align to TRBD1. After removal of 6 bases from V and 6 bases from J, the junction contained 9 bases not matched to a gene. The germline CDR1 and CDR2 sequences are ENHRY and SYGVKD. The CDR3 loop spans 15 amino acids. The CDR3 nucleotides read TGTGCCATCAGGAGCCCGGACAGGGGGCGGGATGGCTACACCTTC. Translating it yields CAIRSPDRGRDGYTF.

The V gene is TRBV30, the J gene TRBJ2-5; D could derive from TRBD1 or TRBD2 (6 bases each). This CDR3 has 15 amino acids. Germline CDR1 and CDR2: GTSNPN and SVGIG (reference sequence). The V end was cut by 0 bases, the J end by 1 base, with 12 bases between. For the CDR3, the DNA is TGTGCCTGGAGTGTACAACGGGGGCCCCAAGAGACCCAGTACTTC. Its translation: CAWSVQRGPQETQYF.

The chain links TRBV27 to TRBJ1-5; D not resolved. CDR1 is MNHEY, CDR2 SMNVEV, per germline (reference sequence). The V and J ends lost 5 bases and 0 bases respectively, with 5 bases between them. The CDR3 is made up of 13 amino acids. CDR3 amino acids: CASSDYSNQPQHF. For the CDR3, the DNA is TGTGCCAGCAGTGACTATAGCAATCAGCCCCAGCATTTT.

The genes are TRBV28 and TRBJ2-1, with TRBD2 matching over 12 bases. CDR1 is MDHEN, CDR2 SYDVKM, per germline. The CDR3 runs 20 residues. V was clipped by 6 bases and J by 3 bases; unmatched bases: 18. CDR3 sequence reads: CASRGLTSGSFVAVYNEQFF. The CDR3 DNA sequence: TGTGCCAGCAGGGGATTGACTAGCGGGAGTTTCGTGGCCGTCTACAATGAGCAGTTCTTC.

The genes are TRBV6-6 and TRBJ2-7; D is possibly TRBD2 (5 bases). The CDR3 is 12 amino acids. V lost 6 bases, J lost 2 bases, and 8 bases lay in between. CDR1 MNHNY and CDR2 SVGAGI come from the germline V gene (reference sequence). The DNA of the CDR3 is TGTGCCAGCAGCGCGGGCACCTACGAGCAGTACTTC. Residues: CASSAGTYEQYF.

The rearrangement links TRBV11-1 to TRBJ2-1; 8 bases are shared with TRBD2. V dropped 5 bases and J dropped 3; count of bases not matched to a gene: 9. The CDR3 consists of 16 residues. Germline CDR1 and CDR2: SGHAT and FQDESV (reference sequence). The CDR3: CASSPLRTSSYNEQFF. In nucleotides, the CDR3 is TGTGCCAGCAGCCCGTTACGGACTAGCAGCTACAATGAGCAGTTCTTC. Supplemented by reference TRBV11-1 and TRBJ2-1, the full variable domain reads EAEVAQSPRYKITEKSQAVAFWCDPISGHATLYWYRQILGQGPELLVQFQDESVVDDSQLPKDRFSAERLKGVDSTLKIQPAELGDSAMYLCASSPLRTSSYNEQFFGPGTRLTVL.

The rearrangement joins TRBV11-2 to TRBJ2-7; D ambiguous. Germline V lookup: CDR1 SGHAT, CDR2 FQNNGV. Trimming left V 4 bases short and J 2 bases short, with 12 bases between. The CDR3 contains 14 residues. The CDR3 region has the DNA TGTGCCAGCAGCTCACTCCGGCCGCCCTACGAGCAGTACTTC. Protein product: CASSSLRPPYEQYF.

V gene TRBV5-6 combines with J gene TRBJ2-7; TRBD1 is a possible D gene (6 bases). Germline V gene sequence: CDR1 SGHDT, CDR2 YYEEEE. There are 14 residues in the CDR3. The ends were cut back, 3 bases at V and 1 base at J, with 11 bases in the middle. In nucleotides, the CDR3 is TGTGCCAGCAGCTGGGATCAGGGGTCCTACGAGCAGTACTTC. It encodes CASSWDQGSYEQYF.

The gene calls are TRBV5-8 and TRBJ2-5; D perhaps matches TRBD2 (6 bases). This CDR3 contains 16 residues. The ends were cut back, 4 bases at V and 1 base at J, with 17 bases in the middle. Germline V lookup: CDR1 SGHTS, CDR2 YDEGEE. DNA of the CDR3: TGTGCCAGCAGCGTCAATAGCGGTGGGGGCCAAGAGACCCAGTACTTC. Residues: CASSVNSGGGQETQYF.

The CDR3 loop is CACSRLETQYF. The CDR3 DNA sequence: TGTGCCTGCAGCCGACTAGAGACCCAGTACTTC. The chain carries TRBV30 and TRBJ2-5; no firm D call. CDR1 and CDR2 (germline): GTSNPN, SVGIG (reference sequence). The CDR3 sequence is 11 residues long. V was cut by 6 bases and J by 4 bases, with 9 bases left in between.

This clone has a handful of counts. The chain joins TRBV19 to TRBJ2-5; D is possibly TRBD2 (5 bases). V was pared by 4 bases and J by 5 bases, with 14 bases between. The CDR3 covers 14 residues. CDR1 and CDR2 from the germline V gene are LNHDA and SQIVND (reference sequence). The CDR3: CASSSQLLEETQYF. CDR3 coding DNA: TGTGCCAGTAGTAGCCAGCTACTAGAGGAGACCCAGTACTTC.

There are a few counts of this clone. This sequence joins TRBV28 and TRBJ1-5, with TRBD1 as a possible D gene (6 bases). The ends were cut back, 3 bases at V and 4 bases at J, with 7 bases in the middle. Germline V gene lookup returns CDR1 MDHEN and CDR2 SYDVKM. The CDR3 extends over 13 amino acids. Here the CDR3 reads CASSFQGNQPQHF. The CDR3 coding sequence is TGTGCCAGCAGTTTTCAGGGGAATCAGCCCCAGCATTTT.

The chain couples TRBV10-3 to TRBJ1-4; TRBD1 aligns across 9 bases. The trim removed 6 bases at V and 8 bases at J, leaving 4 bases unmatched. This CDR3 region has 13 residues. CDR1 and CDR2 from the germline V gene are ENHRY and SYGVKD. CDR3 nucleotides: TGTGCCATCAGGTCCGGGACAGGGGAAAAACTGTTTTTT. It codes for CAIRSGTGEKLFF.

The chain joins TRBV7-9 to TRBJ2-2; a weak D match, TRBD2 (6 bases). The germline V and J ends were trimmed by 1 base and 2 bases, with 14 bases remaining between them. The germline V gene encodes CDR1 SEHNR and CDR2 FQNEAQ (reference sequence). The CDR3 is 17 residues long. The CDR3 spells CASSLDRWGGNTGELFF. For the CDR3, the DNA is TGTGCCAGCAGCTTAGACCGGTGGGGAGGTAACACCGGGGAGCTGTTTTTT.

V and J are TRBV2 and TRBJ2-3; D is possibly TRBD2 (7 bases). The CDR3 has 14 amino acids. Trimming removed 6 bases from V and 5 bases from J, with 15 bases in between. In germline, CDR1 is SNHLY, CDR2 FYNNEI. CDR3 residues: CASSQRRGGDTQYF. In nucleotides, the CDR3 is TGTGCCAGCAGCCAGCGGAGGGGGGGAGATACGCAGTATTTT. Together with reference TRBV2 and TRBJ2-3, the CDR3 gives the full variable domain: EPEVTQTPSHQVTQMGQEVILRCVPISNHLYFYWYRQILGQKVEFLVSFYNNEISEKSEIFDDQFSVERPDGSNFTLKIRSTKLEDSAMYFCASSQRRGGDTQYFGPGTRLTVL.

The rearrangement links TRBV5-1 to TRBJ2-1; no clear D gene. The V end was cut by 1 base, the J end by 4 bases, with 6 bases between. The CDR3 has 13 residues. Germline CDR1 and CDR2: SGHRS and YFSETQ. CDR3 in DNA: TGCGCCAGCAGCTTGAGCAGGTACAATGAGCAGTTCTTC. Its translation is CASSLSRYNEQFF.